These 13 T cell receptor beta chains originate from one sample sequenced in a study of CD8+CD57+ T cells in acquired aplastic anemia. All patients picked for sequencing had shown, by flow cytometry, an expansion of CD8+CD57+ cells. The template for TCR beta VDJ and CDR3 sequence profiling was genomic DNA. From the reads, TCRdb called clonotypes with MiXCR, one entry per CDR3 protein. The table includes fewer than 200,000 distinct CDR3 sequences, 45% to 55% detected once. Sample: sorted CD4+, CD8+, or CD8+CD57+ T cells (not recorded which) from PBMCs. These receptors were taken from a human donor with aplastic anemia.

This clonotype appeared many times. A much larger clone differs by one base, so this may be a read error. The chain has TRBV2 and TRBJ2-7, with 12 nucleotides matching TRBD2. The length of the CDR3 is 15 residues. Germline CDR1 reads SNHLY; CDR2 reads FYNNEI. V shed 8 bases, J shed 2 bases, and the junction held 7 bases outside the gene matches. CDR3 nucleotide sequence: TGTGCCAGCGGGCTAGCGGGGGGGACAACCTACGAGCAGTACTTC. Encoded protein: CASGLAGGTTYEQYF.

The table lists this clonotype with many counts. The J gene is TRBJ2-7, the V gene TRBV5-1; D is possibly TRBD1 (6 bases). CDR3 length equals 14 residues. Trimming took 0 bases from V and 3 from J, leaving 10 bases between them. The germline gives CDR1 SGHRS, CDR2 YFSETQ. CDR3 residues: CASSLVARGYEQYF. In nucleotides, the CDR3 is TGCGCCAGCAGCTTGGTAGCCAGGGGCTACGAGCAGTACTTC.

This chain connects TRBV11-1 to TRBJ2-7; D perhaps matches TRBD2 (6 bases). The CDR3 sequence is 16 residues long. V was shortened by 2 bases and J by 6 bases, with 20 bases between the two germline ends. The germline V gene has CDR1 SGHAT and CDR2 FQDESV (reference sequence). The CDR3 nucleotides are TGTGCCAGCAGCTTACTCTCCCCGGGAGTCTTAGGCGAGCAGTACTTC. Translating gives CASSLLSPGVLGEQYF.

The chain has TRBV29-1 and TRBJ2-1; maybe TRBD1 (5 bases). The germline CDR1 and CDR2 sequences are SQVTM and ANQGSEA. V lost 5 bases, J lost 6 bases, and 17 bases lay in between. This CDR3 is 14 amino acids long. CDR3 sequence (DNA): TGCAGCGTTCAAGGGGTGACAGCCGTCAATGAGCAGTTCTTC. Translation: CSVQGVTAVNEQFF.

This clonotype has at least ten counts. The chain recombines TRBV14 with TRBJ2-3; D unresolved. The V end was cut by 3 bases, the J end by 6 bases, with 10 bases between. This CDR3 has 13 amino acids. In germline, CDR1 is SGHDN, CDR2 FVKESK. CDR3: CASSQAIRDTQYF. CDR3 nucleotides: TGTGCCAGCAGCCAGGCTATCCGGGATACGCAGTATTTT.

The rearrangement joins TRBV6-1 to TRBJ1-2, with D perhaps TRBD1 (6 bases). V was clipped by 2 bases and J by 3 bases, with 13 bases between them. The CDR3 is made up of 15 amino acids. Germline V gene sequence: CDR1 MNHNS, CDR2 SASEGT. CDR3 coding DNA: TGTGCCAGCAGTGAATCGGAGCGGGGGCACTATGGCTACACCTTC. It codes for CASSESERGHYGYTF.

The J gene is TRBJ1-1, the V gene TRBV29-1; D is unclear. V was cut by 0 bases and J by 2 bases, with 4 bases left in between. Germline V gene sequence: CDR1 SQVTM, CDR2 ANQGSEA. This CDR3 is 12 amino acids long. The CDR3, as DNA: TGCAGCGTTGAAGAGGGAAACACTGAAGCTTTCTTT. Protein: CSVEEGNTEAFF. The complete variable domain, with remaining parts taken from reference TRBV29-1 and TRBJ1-1, reads SAVISQKPSRDICQRGTSLTIQCQVDSQVTMMFWYRQQPGQSLTLIATANQGSEATYESGFVIDKFPISRPNLTFSTLTVSNMSPEDSSIYLCSVEEGNTEAFFGQGTRLTVV.

As DNA, the CDR3 is TGTGCCAGCCATGGACAGGGGAGGGATCAGCCCCAGCATTTT. This encodes CASHGQGRDQPQHF. V is TRBV19 and J is TRBJ1-5; 9 bases agree with TRBD1. V gave up 9 bases and J gave up 5 bases; unmatched junction bases: 8. The CDR3 is 14 residues long. Per the germline V gene, CDR1 is LNHDA and CDR2 is SQIVND (reference sequence).

The chain links TRBV7-2 to TRBJ1-6; D may be TRBD1 (5 bases). The CDR3 sequence is 14 residues long. Germline V lookup: CDR1 SGHTA, CDR2 FQGNSA. The germline V and J ends were trimmed by 0 bases and 8 bases, with 8 bases remaining between them. DNA for the CDR3: TGTGCCAGCAGCTTAGCAGGGGAGGATTCACCCCTCCACTTT. It yields the protein CASSLAGEDSPLHF.

This clonotype was seen just once. One end of the junction varies from germline; a read error may be responsible. The J gene is TRBJ2-7, the V gene TRBV7-2, with D perhaps given as TRBD1 or TRBD2 (5 bases each). Germline loops: CDR1 SGHTA, CDR2 FQGNSA. The length of the CDR3 is 15 residues. CDR3 in amino acids: CASSQHRDGRYEQYF. The CDR3 nucleotides are TGCGCCAGCAGCCAGCACCGGGACGGACGCTACGAGCAGTACTTC.

This chain joins TRBV20-1 and TRBJ1-2, with D perhaps matching TRBD1 (5 bases). The germline V gene encodes CDR1 DFQATT and CDR2 SNEGSKA (reference sequence). The CDR3 covers 13 residues. The V gene lost 2 bases and the J gene lost 7 bases, with 14 bases spanning the gap. CDR3 sequence: CSARPLRGFGYTF. In nucleotides, the CDR3 is TGCAGTGCTAGACCACTGAGGGGTTTTGGCTACACCTTC.

This clonotype was seen many times. The chain recombines TRBV5-1 with TRBJ1-2, with a weak D call TRBD1 (5 bases). This CDR3 region has 14 residues. Germline V gene sequence: CDR1 SGHRS, CDR2 YFSETQ. Trimming shortened V by 0 bases and J by 3 bases, and 9 bases separated the two germline ends. The CDR3 bases are TGCGCCAGCAGCTTGGTCGGGGGTGACTATGGCTACACCTTC. Its protein is CASSLVGGDYGYTF.

The V gene is TRBV15, the J gene TRBJ2-7, with 9 bases lining up with TRBD2. After removal of 0 bases from V and 5 bases from J, the junction contained 5 bases not matched to a gene. Looked up from germline, CDR1 is LNHNV and CDR2 is YYDKDF (reference sequence). This CDR3 is built from 15 residues. The CDR3 DNA follows: TGTGCCACCAGCAGAGATAGGCGGGGGGGCGACGAGCAGTACTTC. The encoded protein is CATSRDRRGGDEQYF.